This TCR beta chain was recovered during a study of blood T cells in healthy people across ages. Study observations and caveats: Naive CD4+ cells and diversity were both higher in long-lived donors than in aged donors. Leaving the PBMCs unsorted stopped any conclusive comparison of naive versus antigen-experienced cells.

This clonotype showed up just a few times. Its specificity is unknown. A sample-barcoded 5' primer and a J-beta primer mix were used in a second PCR of about 6 to 11 cycles. Each single sample gave us at least 2.5 million CDR3-containing paired-end reads. Via MiXCR, TCRdb re-called the 5' RACE reads, giving one row per CDR3 protein. The table lists some 700,000 distinct CDR3 sequences, 20% to 25% of them singletons. Trimming shortened V by 1 base and J by 2 bases, and 7 bases separated the two germline ends. CDR1 and CDR2 from the germline V gene are MNHEY and SVGAGI. The CDR3 spans 14 residues. Sample: blood. This TCR was sampled from a man between 65 and 79 years old in good health. This chain links TRBV6-5 with TRBJ2-3; the D gene could be TRBD1 or TRBD2 (5 bases each). The CDR3, as DNA: TGTGCCAGCAGTTACTACGGGACCACAGATACGCAGTATTTT. Its translation is CASSYYGTTDTQYF.